This T cell receptor (beta chain) was documented in a study of cytomegalovirus exposure and HLA in healthy donors. It was with 60 Vbeta and 13 Jbeta primers that the PCR ran. This table comes from immunoSEQ multiplex PCR, and its TCRdb copy is limited to in-frame clones, with some not included. The sample has more than 95,000 clones; about 80% are singletons. The sequencing input was PBMCs. This TCR was sampled from a man aged 30 to 39 in good health and CMV-seronegative.

CDR3 protein: CASSQMDRGFSYNEQFF. The CDR3 nucleotides read TGTGCCAGCAGTCAAATGGACAGGGGATTCTCCTACAATGAGCAGTTCTTC. J is TRBJ2-1 and V is TRBV2, with TRBD1 matching over 9 bases. This CDR3 spans 17 amino acids. Germline loops: CDR1 SNHLY, CDR2 FYNNEI. The ends lost 5 bases at V and 0 bases at J; junction bases unmatched: 8.